The 24 T cell receptor beta chains listed next were all sequenced from one sample in a study of radiation and T cells in renal cell carcinoma. Produced via immunoSEQ multiplex PCR; TCRdb's table is partial and in-frame only. The sample records some 130,000 clones, around four fifths being singletons. This sample's time point: blood 2 weeks post-SBRT. Indicated treatment: 15 Gy SBRT to primary tumor, nephrectomy 4 weeks later. Sequences were derived from blood, sampled from a patient whose treatment included radiotherapy and nephrectomy. The receptors stem from a woman aged 55-70 years with renal cell carcinoma.

This clone was picked up a small number of times. V and J are TRBV19 and TRBJ1-2, with TRBD1 matching 7 bases. The junction had 2 bases not matched to a gene; V was cut back by 4 bases and J by 0 bases. Germline assignment: CDR1 LNHDA and CDR2 SQIVND (reference sequence). CDR3 length: 14 residues. DNA of the CDR3: TGTGCCAGTAGTACGACAGGGACTAACTATGGCTACACCTTC. This sequence encodes CASSTTGTNYGYTF. Variable domain in full (rest from reference TRBV19 and TRBJ1-2): DGGITQSPKYLFRKEGQNVTLSCEQNLNHDAMYWYRQDPGQGLRLIYYSQIVNDFQKGDIAEGYSVSREKKESFPLTVTSAQKNPTAFYLCASSTTGTNYGYTFGSGTRLTVV.

In its sample, this clone was seen a few times. The rearrangement uses TRBV14 and TRBJ2-7; 12 bases are a match to TRBD1. CDR3 length equals 13 residues. Germline-derived CDR1 and CDR2 are SGHDN and FVKESK. V shed 4 bases and J 7 bases; nucleotides not matched to a gene: 2. The chain's CDR3 is CASSRDRGLEQYF. CDR3 nucleotides: TGTGCCAGCAGCCGGGACAGGGGGCTGGAGCAGTACTTC.

The chain uses TRBV28 and TRBJ2-5, with TRBD1 identical over 7 bases. This CDR3 is 16 amino acids long. V shed 5 bases and J 2 bases; nucleotides not matched to a gene: 11. Germline V gene lookup returns CDR1 MDHEN and CDR2 SYDVKM. DNA of the CDR3: TGTGCCAGCAGTCTACAGGGGCAAGGCATACAAGAGACCCAGTACTTC. Amino acids: CASSLQGQGIQETQYF.

The rearrangement uses TRBV6-1 and TRBJ2-3; D gene unclear. Germline values: CDR1 MNHNS, CDR2 SASEGT. V was clipped by 6 bases and J by 0 bases, with 13 bases between them. This CDR3 spans 15 amino acids. CDR3 in amino acids: CASSVDKRSTDTQYF. CDR3 nucleotides: TGTGCCAGCAGCGTTGACAAAAGGAGCACAGATACGCAGTATTTT.

The genes are TRBV28 and TRBJ2-3; 8 bases are a match to TRBD1. Trimming took 7 bases from V and 1 from J; bases not matched to a gene: 10. CDR1 is MDHEN and CDR2 is SYDVKM in the germline V gene. There are 16 residues in the CDR3. The CDR3 reads CASTPADRVGTDTQYF. The CDR3 DNA is TGTGCCAGCACCCCTGCGGACAGGGTAGGCACAGATACGCAGTATTTT.

The genes are TRBV28 and TRBJ1-5, with 11 bases fitting TRBD1. The CDR3 is 16 residues long. Germline V gene lookup returns CDR1 MDHEN and CDR2 SYDVKM. J gave up 5 bases and V 3 bases, and 6 bases lay outside the gene matches. DNA of the CDR3: TGTGCCAGCAGTTTCCCCTGGACAGGGGGCGATCAGCCCCAGCATTTT. It encodes CASSFPWTGGDQPQHF. The full variable domain, in which reference TRBV28 and TRBJ1-5 provide the parts outside the CDR3, is DVKVTQSSRYLVKRTGEKVFLECVQDMDHENMFWYRQDPGLGLRLIYFSYDVKMKEKGDIPEGYSVSREKKERFSLILESASTNQTSMYLCASSFPWTGGDQPQHFGDGTRLSIL.

This clone was recorded only once. The chain is built from TRBV6-1 and TRBJ2-2, with TRBD2 identical over 10 bases. Germline V gene data show CDR1 as MNHNS and CDR2 as SASEGT. This CDR3 is 16 amino acids long. V lost 2 bases to trimming and J lost 5 bases; unmatched junction nucleotides: 5. CDR3 loop: CASSEPSGGGTGELFF. The CDR3 DNA reads as TGTGCCAGCAGTGAACCTAGCGGGGGAGGAACCGGGGAGCTGTTTTTT.

This chain connects TRBV19 to TRBJ1-5; D is ambiguous. The V gene's germline CDR1 is LNHDA and CDR2 SQIVND (reference sequence). The CDR3 has 13 amino acids. Trimming removed 4 bases from V and 4 bases from J, with 8 bases in between. The CDR3 sequence is CASSTTKNQPQHF. Written as DNA, the CDR3 is TGTGCCAGTAGTACAACAAAGAATCAGCCCCAGCATTTT. Combining the CDR3 with reference TRBV19 and TRBJ1-5 gives the whole variable domain DGGITQSPKYLFRKEGQNVTLSCEQNLNHDAMYWYRQDPGQGLRLIYYSQIVNDFQKGDIAEGYSVSREKKESFPLTVTSAQKNPTAFYLCASSTTKNQPQHFGDGTRLSIL.

This clone was recorded a few times. The J gene is TRBJ1-1, the V gene TRBV29-1; D is undetermined. Trimming took 5 bases from V and 3 from J, leaving 10 bases between them. The CDR3 loop spans 12 amino acids. Germline CDR1 is SQVTM and CDR2 is ANQGSEA. CDR3: CSVRGSHTEAFF. The CDR3 nucleotides read TGCAGCGTTCGAGGATCACACACTGAAGCTTTCTTT.

This chain uses TRBV18 with TRBJ1-1; D gene unclear. The V and J ends lost 1 base and 2 bases respectively, with 11 bases between them. Per the germline V gene, CDR1 is KGHSH and CDR2 is LQKENI. This CDR3 is built from 15 residues. The CDR3 region has the DNA TGTGCCAGCTCACCACAGAAGGACTTTAACACTGAAGCTTTCTTT. This sequence encodes CASSPQKDFNTEAFF. Full variable domain (remainder filled in from reference TRBV18 and TRBJ1-1): NAGVMQNPRHLVRRRGQEARLRCSPMKGHSHVYWYRQLPEEGLKFMVYLQKENIIDESGMPKERFSAEFPKEGPSILRIQQVVRGDSAAYFCASSPQKDFNTEAFFGQGTRLTVV.

This clone was detected only a few times. V and J are TRBV6-5 and TRBJ1-4; 7 bases map to TRBD1. The ends lost 2 bases at V and 7 bases at J; junction bases unmatched: 7. The CDR3 is 15 amino acids. The germline CDR1 and CDR2 sequences are MNHEY and SVGAGI. CDR3 loop: CASSYRGRGGEKLFF. Written as DNA, the CDR3 is TGTGCCAGCAGTTACAGGGGGCGGGGAGGTGAAAAACTGTTTTTT.

V is TRBV7-6 and J is TRBJ2-3, with 11 bases matching TRBD2. Germline trimming cut 5 bases from V and 5 bases from J; bases unmatched to any gene: 6. The length of the CDR3 is 15 residues. The germline CDR1 and CDR2 sequences are SGHVS and FNYEAQ. CDR3 residues: CASSELAGAGDTQYF. The CDR3 bases are TGTGCCAGCAGCGAACTAGCGGGAGCAGGAGATACGCAGTATTTT.

V gene TRBV6-1 combines with J gene TRBJ2-7; possible D gene TRBD1, 6 bases. The V gene lost 7 bases and the J gene lost 1 base, with 14 bases spanning the gap. This CDR3 is built from 14 residues. Germline CDR1 MNHNS, CDR2 SASEGT. The CDR3 DNA sequence: TGTGCCAGCATGGCGAGACAGGAGTCCTACGAGCAGTACTTC. It is translated as CASMARQESYEQYF.

The V and J genes are TRBV2 and TRBJ2-2, with D possibly matching TRBD1 (5 bases). V dropped 2 bases and J dropped 2 bases, with 9 bases sitting between them. CDR1 SNHLY and CDR2 FYNNEI come from the germline V gene. The CDR3 covers 15 residues. The CDR3 DNA follows: TGTGCCAGCAGTGAAAGGACACCAAACACCGGGGAGCTGTTTTTT. Its protein is CASSERTPNTGELFF.

The chain combines TRBV6-5 with TRBJ1-3; no clear D. The CDR3 totals 15 residues. Germline V gene lookup returns CDR1 MNHEY and CDR2 SVGAGI. With 0 bases removed from V and 0 bases from J, the gap between germline ends came to 6 bases. The CDR3 region has the DNA TGTGCCAGCAGTTACTCGCTAAGCTCTGGAAACACCATATATTTT. It is translated as CASSYSLSSGNTIYF.

This clone was seen a single time. The V call is TRBV6-5, the J call TRBJ2-7, with TRBD2 matching 7 bases. V trimming: 2 bases; J trimming: 3 bases; junction bases outside the gene matches: 7. Germline CDR1 MNHEY, CDR2 SVGAGI. The CDR3 runs 15 residues. The DNA for the CDR3 is TGTGCCAGCAGTTACGGGGGGGGTTCAATCTACGAGCAGTACTTC. Translation: CASSYGGGSIYEQYF.

The chain carries TRBV5-3 and TRBJ2-7; 12 bases line up with TRBD1. TRBV5-3 counts as an open reading frame of uncertain function. The CDR3 has 18 amino acids. V lost 7 bases and J lost 3; bases outside the gene matches: 17. CDR3 DNA: TGTGCCAGAGCAACCGAGGGACAGGGGGCGAAAATTGACTACGAGCAGTACTTC. This translates into CARATEGQGAKIDYEQYF.

This chain uses TRBV16 with TRBJ1-6; 7 positions agree with TRBD1. Germline trimming cut 4 bases from V and 7 bases from J; bases unmatched to any gene: 10. Germline V gene lookup returns CDR1 KGHSY and CDR2 FQNENV. The CDR3 covers 16 residues. CDR3 amino acids: CASSPRQGGGNSPLHF. The DNA for the CDR3 is TGTGCCAGCAGCCCCCGACAGGGTGGCGGGAATTCACCCCTCCACTTT.

The CDR3 here is CASSDGNSPLHF. The CDR3 coding sequence is TGTGCCAGCAGCGACGGTAATTCACCCCTCCACTTT. The gene calls are TRBV28 and TRBJ1-6; D uncertain. Trimming cost V 6 bases and J 6 bases, with 6 bases left between them. This CDR3 comprises 12 residues. Germline loops: CDR1 MDHEN, CDR2 SYDVKM.

This chain joins TRBV28 and TRBJ1-4, with a tentative D call TRBD1 (5 bases). The CDR3 extends over 13 amino acids. In germline, CDR1 is MDHEN, CDR2 SYDVKM. Trimming pared 5 bases from V and 3 bases from J, leaving 7 bases between. The CDR3 reads CASSRGSNEKLFF. CDR3 DNA sequence: TGTGCCAGCAGTAGGGGATCTAATGAAAAACTGTTTTTT.

The chain combines TRBV15 with TRBJ2-7; 9 bases align to TRBD1. This CDR3 has 17 amino acids. The J segment lost 0 bases and the V segment lost 0 bases, leaving 6 bases of the junction unmatched. Looked up from germline, CDR1 is LNHNV and CDR2 is YYDKDF (reference sequence). This CDR3 is CATSRDKDRGLSYEQYF. For the CDR3, the DNA is TGTGCCACCAGCAGAGATAAGGACAGGGGCCTCTCCTACGAGCAGTACTTC.

The CDR3 region is CASSLTGGTGELFF. In nucleotides, the CDR3 is TGCGCCAGCAGCTTGACGGGGGGTACCGGGGAGCTGTTTTTT. The chain carries TRBV5-1 and TRBJ2-2; 7 nucleotides align to TRBD2. The V segment lost 1 base and the J segment 5 bases; nucleotides outside the gene matches: 2. Germline V CDR1 and CDR2: SGHRS, YFSETQ. This CDR3 is built from 14 residues.

As regards this clone: The identical CDR3 is also encoded by other nucleotide sequences in the sample. This chain links TRBV19 with TRBJ2-1; D is unclear. Germline CDR1 reads LNHDA; CDR2 reads SQIVND (reference sequence). The CDR3 sequence is 12 residues long. V was cut by 1 base and J by 7 bases, with 5 bases left in between. The CDR3 spells CASSIGGNEQFF. The CDR3 DNA reads TGTGCCAGTAGTATAGGGGGAAATGAGCAGTTCTTC.

V usage is TRBV10-2 and J usage is TRBJ2-1; no reliable D call. The length of the CDR3 is 13 residues. Germline CDR1 WSHSY, CDR2 SAAADI. Between the trimmed V and J ends, which lost 3 bases and 9 bases, there was a span of 12 bases. CDR3 loop: CASSDPISGEQFF. In DNA form, the CDR3 reads TGCGCCAGCAGTGACCCGATCTCGGGTGAGCAGTTCTTC.